One T cell receptor beta chain is described in this entry. Its specificity is not known. The data derive from a study of CD8+ T cells in alopecia areata. On the study more broadly: Treated patients received oral tofacitinib, 5 to 10 mg twice daily. Patients remained on tofacitinib for 6 to 18 months and then went 6 months without it. Study conclusions and caveats: Under tofacitinib, fewer expanded CD8+ clones appeared among the top 100 scalp clones.

Sample treatment: oral pan-JAK inhibitor, 5-10 mg twice daily. Trimming removed 2 bases at V and 0 bases at J, with 10 bases between. This CDR3 region has 16 residues. Looked up from germline, CDR1 is MNHNS and CDR2 is SASEGT. Sequencing templates came from extracted RNA that was reverse transcribed into cDNA. The assay was immunoSEQ multiplex PCR, and TCRdb's table has in-frame clones only and misses some. This sample yields more than 90,000 clones, of which 58% are seen a single time; almost 30% belongs to the top ten. The V gene is TRBV6-1, the J gene TRBJ2-2; no clear D. This TCR came from a human donor with alopecia areata. The sequencing here drew on CD8+ T cells sorted from blood, taken at week 4, from a patient treated with tofacitinib. CDR3 nucleotide sequence: TGTGCCAGCAGTGAATGGAGTTTAGCGAACACCGGGGAGCTGTTTTTT. Its protein product is CASSEWSLANTGELFF.